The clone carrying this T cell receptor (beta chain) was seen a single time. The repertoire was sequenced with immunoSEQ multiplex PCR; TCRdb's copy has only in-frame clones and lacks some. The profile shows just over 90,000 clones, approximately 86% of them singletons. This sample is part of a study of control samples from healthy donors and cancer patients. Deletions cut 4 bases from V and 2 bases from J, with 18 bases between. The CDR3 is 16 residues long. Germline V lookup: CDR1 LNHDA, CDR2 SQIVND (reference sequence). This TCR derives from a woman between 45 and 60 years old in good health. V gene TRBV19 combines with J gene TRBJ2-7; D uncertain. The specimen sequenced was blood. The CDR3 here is CASSTRDQTGTYEQYF. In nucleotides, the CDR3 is TGTGCCAGTAGTACACGAGACCAGACCGGCACCTACGAGCAGTACTTC. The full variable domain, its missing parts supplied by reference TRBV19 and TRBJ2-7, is DGGITQSPKYLFRKEGQNVTLSCEQNLNHDAMYWYRQDPGQGLRLIYYSQIVNDFQKGDIAEGYSVSREKKESFPLTVTSAQKNPTAFYLCASSTRDQTGTYEQYFGPGTRLTVT.